One and the same sample provided the 3 T cell receptor beta chains below, sequenced in a study of blood T cell repertoires in COVID-19. Only in-frame clones appear in the TCRdb table, and some are missing; sequencing was by immunoSEQ multiplex PCR. The repertoire holds 150,000 to 160,000 clones, with around 89% as singletons. The sequencing sample was made of peripheral blood. The receptors originated from a woman aged 35 to 49 with acute or convalescent COVID-19.

The gene calls are TRBV10-1 and TRBJ1-1; D call uncertain. Germline V gene sequence: CDR1 WNHNN, CDR2 SYGVQD (reference sequence). The CDR3 has 12 amino acids. V lost 2 bases and J lost 5, with 6 bases in between. CDR3 sequence (DNA): TGCGCCAGCAGTGAGACGGGAACTGAAGCTTTCTTT. Translated, it gives CASSETGTEAFF.

J is TRBJ1-1 and V is TRBV25-1; D is unclear. The V and J ends lost 1 base and 2 bases respectively, with 8 bases between them. CDR1 and CDR2 (germline): MGHDK, SYGVNS. CDR3 length: 14 residues. The CDR3 loop is CASSELGVNTEAFF. The CDR3 DNA reads as TGTGCCAGCAGTGAATTGGGCGTTAACACTGAAGCTTTCTTT.

The chain carries TRBV24-1 and TRBJ2-3; 10 nucleotides agree with TRBD1. Germline-derived CDR1 and CDR2 are KGHDR and SFDVKD. There are 16 residues in the CDR3. The V and J ends lost 5 bases and 2 bases, in that order; junction bases with no gene match: 6. For the CDR3, the DNA is TGTGCCACCAGTGGACAGGGGGCGCAGAACACAGATACGCAGTATTTT. Amino acid sequence: CATSGQGAQNTDTQYF.